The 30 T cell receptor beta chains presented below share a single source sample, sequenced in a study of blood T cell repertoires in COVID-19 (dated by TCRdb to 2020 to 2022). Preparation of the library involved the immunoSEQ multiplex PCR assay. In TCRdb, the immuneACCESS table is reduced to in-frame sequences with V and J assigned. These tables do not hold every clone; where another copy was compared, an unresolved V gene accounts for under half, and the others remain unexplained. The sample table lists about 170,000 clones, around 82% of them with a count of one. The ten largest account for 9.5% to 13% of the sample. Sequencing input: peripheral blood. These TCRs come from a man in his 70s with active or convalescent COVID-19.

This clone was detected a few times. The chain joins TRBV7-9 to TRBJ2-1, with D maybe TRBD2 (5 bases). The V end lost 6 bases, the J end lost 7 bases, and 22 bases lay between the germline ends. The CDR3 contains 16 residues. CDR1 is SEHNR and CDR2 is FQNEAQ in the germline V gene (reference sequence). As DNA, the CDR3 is TGTGCCAGCAGTATGAGGCGGGCGAGAAGAGGAAATGAGCAGTTCTTC. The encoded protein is CASSMRRARRGNEQFF.

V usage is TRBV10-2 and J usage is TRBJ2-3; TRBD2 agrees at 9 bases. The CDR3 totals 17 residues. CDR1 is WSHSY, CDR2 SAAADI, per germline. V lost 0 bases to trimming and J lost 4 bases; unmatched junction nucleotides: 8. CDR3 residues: CASSESTLAGRSDTQYF. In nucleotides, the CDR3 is TGCGCCAGCAGTGAGTCCACTCTAGCGGGAAGGTCAGATACGCAGTATTTT.

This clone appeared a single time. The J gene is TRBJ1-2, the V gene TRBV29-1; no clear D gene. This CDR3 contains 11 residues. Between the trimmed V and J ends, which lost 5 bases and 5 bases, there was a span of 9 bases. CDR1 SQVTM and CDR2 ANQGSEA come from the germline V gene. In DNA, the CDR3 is TGCAGCGTTCGAGGCGAATATGGCTACACCTTC. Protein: CSVRGEYGYTF.

This CDR3 reads CASKRNGDQPQHF. The CDR3 nucleotides are TGTGCCAGCAAAAGAAACGGAGATCAGCCCCAGCATTTT. The chain uses TRBV6-5 and TRBJ1-5; D ambiguous. V was shortened by 7 bases and J by 5 bases, with 12 bases between the two germline ends. This CDR3 is built from 13 residues. Germline V lookup: CDR1 MNHEY, CDR2 SVGAGI.

The CDR3 DNA follows: TGTGCCAGCACCCCGAGGTCGGCCTACAATGAGCAGTTCTTC. As protein: CASTPRSAYNEQFF. This chain links TRBV7-9 with TRBJ2-1; no firm D call. The CDR3 spans 14 residues. V was cut by 7 bases and J by 2 bases, with 12 bases left in between. The V gene's germline CDR1 is SEHNR and CDR2 FQNEAQ (reference sequence).

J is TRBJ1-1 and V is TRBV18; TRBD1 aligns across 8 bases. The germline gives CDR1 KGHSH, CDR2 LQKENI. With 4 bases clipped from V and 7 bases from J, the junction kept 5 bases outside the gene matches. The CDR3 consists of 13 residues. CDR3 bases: TGTGCCAGCTCACTGACAGGGGAGAGTGAAGCTTTCTTT. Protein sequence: CASSLTGESEAFF.

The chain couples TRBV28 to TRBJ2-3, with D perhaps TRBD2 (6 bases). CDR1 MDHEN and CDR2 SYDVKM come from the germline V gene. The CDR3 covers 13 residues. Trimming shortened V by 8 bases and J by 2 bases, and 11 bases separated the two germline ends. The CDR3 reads CASEAGITDTQYF. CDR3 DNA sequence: TGTGCCAGCGAAGCGGGTATCACAGATACGCAGTATTTT.

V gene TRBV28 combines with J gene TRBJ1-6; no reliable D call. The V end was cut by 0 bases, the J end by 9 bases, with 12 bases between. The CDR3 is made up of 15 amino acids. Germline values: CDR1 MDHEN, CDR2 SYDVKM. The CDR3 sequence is CASSLWRVLSSPLHF. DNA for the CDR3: TGTGCCAGCAGTTTATGGAGGGTGCTTAGTTCACCCCTCCACTTT.

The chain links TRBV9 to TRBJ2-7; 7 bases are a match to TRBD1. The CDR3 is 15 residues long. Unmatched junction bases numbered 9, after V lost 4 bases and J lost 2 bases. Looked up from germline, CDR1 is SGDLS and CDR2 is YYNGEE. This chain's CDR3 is CASSLTGTVTYEQYF. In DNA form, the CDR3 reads TGTGCCAGCAGCCTCACCGGGACAGTCACCTACGAGCAGTACTTC.

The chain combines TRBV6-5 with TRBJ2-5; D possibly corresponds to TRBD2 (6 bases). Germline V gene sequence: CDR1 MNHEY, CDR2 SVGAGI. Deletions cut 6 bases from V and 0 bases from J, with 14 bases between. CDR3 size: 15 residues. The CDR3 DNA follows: TGTGCCAGCAGCCCAGCGGGCGGGTACCAAGAGACCCAGTACTTC. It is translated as CASSPAGGYQETQYF.

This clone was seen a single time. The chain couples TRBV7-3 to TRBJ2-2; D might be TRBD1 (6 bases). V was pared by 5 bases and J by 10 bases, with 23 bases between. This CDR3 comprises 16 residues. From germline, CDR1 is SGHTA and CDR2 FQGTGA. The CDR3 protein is CASSPAGVRTVAELFF. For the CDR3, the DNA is TGTGCCAGCAGCCCCGCAGGGGTTCGCACCGTGGCGGAGCTGTTTTTT.

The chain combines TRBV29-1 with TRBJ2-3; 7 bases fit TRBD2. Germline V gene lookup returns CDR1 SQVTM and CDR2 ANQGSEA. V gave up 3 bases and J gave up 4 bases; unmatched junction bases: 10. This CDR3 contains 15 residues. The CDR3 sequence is CSVDGYWGGADTQYF. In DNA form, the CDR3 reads TGCAGCGTTGATGGGTATTGGGGGGGAGCAGATACGCAGTATTTT.

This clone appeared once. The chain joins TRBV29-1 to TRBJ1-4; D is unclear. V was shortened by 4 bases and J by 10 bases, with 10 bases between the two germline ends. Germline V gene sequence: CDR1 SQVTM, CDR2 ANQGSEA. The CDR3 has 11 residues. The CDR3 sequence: CSVGELGKLFF. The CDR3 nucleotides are TGCAGCGTTGGGGAGTTGGGAAAACTGTTTTTT.

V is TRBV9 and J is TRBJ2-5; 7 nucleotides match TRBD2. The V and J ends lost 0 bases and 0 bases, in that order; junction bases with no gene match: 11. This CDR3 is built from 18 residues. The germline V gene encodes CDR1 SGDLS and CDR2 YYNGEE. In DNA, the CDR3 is TGTGCCAGCAGCGTAGGGCCGGGCGGGAGTGCGTACCAAGAGACCCAGTACTTC. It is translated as CASSVGPGGSAYQETQYF.

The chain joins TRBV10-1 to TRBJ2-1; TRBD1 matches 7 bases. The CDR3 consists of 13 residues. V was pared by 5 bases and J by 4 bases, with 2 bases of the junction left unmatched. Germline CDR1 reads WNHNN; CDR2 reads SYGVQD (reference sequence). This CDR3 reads CASSRGQYNEQFF. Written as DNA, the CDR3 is TGCGCCAGCAGTAGGGGACAGTACAATGAGCAGTTCTTC.

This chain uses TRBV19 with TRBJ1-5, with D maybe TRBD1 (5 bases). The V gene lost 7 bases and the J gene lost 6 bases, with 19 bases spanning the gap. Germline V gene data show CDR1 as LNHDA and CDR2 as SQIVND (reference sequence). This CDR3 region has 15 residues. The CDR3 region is CASTRIQGAGQPQHF. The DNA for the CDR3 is TGTGCCAGTACCCGAATCCAGGGTGCAGGTCAGCCCCAGCATTTT.

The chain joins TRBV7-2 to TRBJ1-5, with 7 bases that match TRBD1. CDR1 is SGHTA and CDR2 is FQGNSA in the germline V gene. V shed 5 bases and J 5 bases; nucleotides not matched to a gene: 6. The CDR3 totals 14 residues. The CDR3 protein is CASSVSGTDQPQHF. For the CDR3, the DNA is TGTGCCAGCAGCGTATCCGGGACAGATCAGCCCCAGCATTTT. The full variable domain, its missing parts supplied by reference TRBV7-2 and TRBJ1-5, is GAGVSQSPSNKVTEKGKDVELRCDPISGHTALYWYRQSLGQGLEFLIYFQGNSAPDKSGLPSDRFSAERTGGSVSTLTIQRTQQEDSAVYLCASSVSGTDQPQHFGDGTRLSIL.

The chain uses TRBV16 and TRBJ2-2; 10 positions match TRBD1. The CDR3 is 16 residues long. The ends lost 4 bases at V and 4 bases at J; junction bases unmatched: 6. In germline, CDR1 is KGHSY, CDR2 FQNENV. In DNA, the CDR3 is TGTGCCAGCAGCCGATGGGACAGGGGACCCACCGGGGAGCTGTTTTTT. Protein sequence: CASSRWDRGPTGELFF.

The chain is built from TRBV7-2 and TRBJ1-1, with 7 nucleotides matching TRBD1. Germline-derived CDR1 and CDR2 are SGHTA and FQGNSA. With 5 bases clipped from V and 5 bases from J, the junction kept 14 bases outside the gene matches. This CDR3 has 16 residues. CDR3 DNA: TGTGCCAGCAGCCCCCTACGGACAGGTAATCCTACTGAAGCTTTCTTT. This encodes CASSPLRTGNPTEAFF.

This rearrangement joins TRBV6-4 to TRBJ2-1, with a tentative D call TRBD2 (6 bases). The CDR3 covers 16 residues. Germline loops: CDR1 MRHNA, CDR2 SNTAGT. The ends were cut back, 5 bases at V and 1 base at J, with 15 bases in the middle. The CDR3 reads CASSSTGLASYNEQFF. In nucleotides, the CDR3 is TGTGCCAGCAGTTCTACGGGGCTAGCGTCCTACAATGAGCAGTTCTTC.

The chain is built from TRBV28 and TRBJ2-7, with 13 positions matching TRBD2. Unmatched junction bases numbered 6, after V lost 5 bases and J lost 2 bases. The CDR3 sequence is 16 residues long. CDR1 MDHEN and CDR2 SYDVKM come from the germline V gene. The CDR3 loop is CASSRLAGGPPYEQYF. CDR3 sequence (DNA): TGTGCCAGCAGTCGACTAGCGGGAGGACCTCCCTACGAGCAGTACTTC.

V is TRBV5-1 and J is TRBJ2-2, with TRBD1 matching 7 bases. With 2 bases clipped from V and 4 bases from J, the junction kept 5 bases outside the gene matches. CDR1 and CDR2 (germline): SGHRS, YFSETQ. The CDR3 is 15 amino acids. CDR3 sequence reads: CASSFGQAGTGELFF. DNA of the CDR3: TGCGCCAGCAGCTTTGGACAGGCGGGCACCGGGGAGCTGTTTTTT. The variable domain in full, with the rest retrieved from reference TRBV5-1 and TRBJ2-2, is KAGVTQTPRYLIKTRGQQVTLSCSPISGHRSVSWYQQTPGQGLQFLFEYFSETQRNKGNFPGRFSGRQFSNSRSEMNVSTLELGDSALYLCASSFGQAGTGELFFGEGSRLTVL.

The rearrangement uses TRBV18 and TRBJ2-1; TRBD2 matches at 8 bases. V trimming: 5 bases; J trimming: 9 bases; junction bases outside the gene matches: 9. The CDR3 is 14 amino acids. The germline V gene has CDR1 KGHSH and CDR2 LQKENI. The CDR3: CASSSLAGLSEQFF. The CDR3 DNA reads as TGTGCCAGCTCATCATTAGCGGGACTCAGTGAGCAGTTCTTC.

CDR3 in DNA: TGTGCCAGCAGTTTTTACGGGACAGACAACACCGGGGAGCTGTTTTTT. This encodes CASSFYGTDNTGELFF. The J gene is TRBJ2-2, the V gene TRBV27, with 7 bases identical to TRBD1. The germline V gene has CDR1 MNHEY and CDR2 SMNVEV (reference sequence). J gave up 2 bases and V 3 bases, and 6 bases lay outside the gene matches. The CDR3 spans 16 residues.

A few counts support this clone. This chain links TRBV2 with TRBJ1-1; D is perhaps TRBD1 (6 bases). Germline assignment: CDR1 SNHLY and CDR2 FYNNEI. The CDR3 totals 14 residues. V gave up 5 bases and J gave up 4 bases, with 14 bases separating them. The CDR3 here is CASSLQGRGTEAFF. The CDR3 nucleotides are TGTGCCAGCAGTCTACAGGGTAGGGGCACTGAAGCTTTCTTT.

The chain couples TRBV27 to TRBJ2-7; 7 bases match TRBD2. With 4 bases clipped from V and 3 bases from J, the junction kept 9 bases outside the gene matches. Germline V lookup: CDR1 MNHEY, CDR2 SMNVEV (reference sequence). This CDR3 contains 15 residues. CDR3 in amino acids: CASSSRDGGNYEQYF. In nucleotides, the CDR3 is TGTGCCAGCAGTTCCCGGGACGGGGGGAACTACGAGCAGTACTTC.

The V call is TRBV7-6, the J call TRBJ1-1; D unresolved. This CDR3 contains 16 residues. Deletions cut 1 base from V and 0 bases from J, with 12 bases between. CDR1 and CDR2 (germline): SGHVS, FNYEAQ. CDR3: CASSLVQNYMNTEAFF. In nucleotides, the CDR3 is TGTGCCAGCAGCTTAGTTCAGAATTACATGAACACTGAAGCTTTCTTT.

The CDR3 region is CASTYREGQPQHF. In DNA form, the CDR3 reads TGTGCCAGCACCTACAGGGAGGGACAGCCCCAGCATTTT. The chain has TRBV6-6 and TRBJ1-5, with a tentative D call TRBD1 (6 bases). Germline-derived CDR1 and CDR2 are MNHNY and SVGAGI (reference sequence). The CDR3 spans 13 residues. The V gene lost 7 bases and the J gene lost 7 bases, with 14 bases spanning the gap.

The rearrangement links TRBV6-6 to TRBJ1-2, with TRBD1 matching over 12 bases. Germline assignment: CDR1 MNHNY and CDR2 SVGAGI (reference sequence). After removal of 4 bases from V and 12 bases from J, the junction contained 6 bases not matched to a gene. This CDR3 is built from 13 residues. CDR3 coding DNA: TGTGCCAGCAGTTCCCGGGGGACAGGGGGCCACACCTTC. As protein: CASSSRGTGGHTF.

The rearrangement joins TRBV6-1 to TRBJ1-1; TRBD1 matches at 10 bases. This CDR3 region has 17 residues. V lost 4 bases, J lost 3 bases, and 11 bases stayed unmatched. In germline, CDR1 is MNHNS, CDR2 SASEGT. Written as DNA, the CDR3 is TGTGCCAGCAGTGGCTGGATTTCGGGACAGGGGTACACTGAAGCTTTCTTT. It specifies CASSGWISGQGYTEAFF.